In its sample, the clone carrying this T cell receptor beta chain was seen a few times. Its antigen remains unknown. Per the germline V gene, CDR1 is MNHNY and CDR2 is SVGAGI (reference sequence). The CDR3 contains 15 residues. The V and J ends lost 6 bases and 5 bases, in that order; junction bases with no gene match: 9. These data come from a study of blood T cells in healthy people across ages. Study-level information: Per two T cells, template switching captured roughly one barcoded beta molecule. Study results and caveats: Researchers judged that diversity estimates from one million T cells fell short of true values.

A J-beta primer mix and a sample-barcoded 5' primer were used in a second PCR of about 7 to 12 cycles. Tagging of each cDNA molecule was performed by a template-switch adaptor with 12 random nucleotides. A single record per CDR3 protein comes from TCRdb applying MiXCR to the 5' RACE reads. The table records over 700,000 distinct CDR3 sequences, roughly 25% of them present only once. The same specimen was also included in a second study, on T cells of mothers and their children. That paper notes: A few healthy Caucasian mothers and their six children donated.

Sequenced: blood. This receptor was identified in a boy between 10 and 17 years old in good health. The chain joins TRBV6-6 to TRBJ1-4; 7 bases align to TRBD1. The CDR3 bases are TGTGCCAGCAGGCCCCCGGGACAGCTCAATGAAAAACTGTTTTTT. Protein product: CASRPPGQLNEKLFF.